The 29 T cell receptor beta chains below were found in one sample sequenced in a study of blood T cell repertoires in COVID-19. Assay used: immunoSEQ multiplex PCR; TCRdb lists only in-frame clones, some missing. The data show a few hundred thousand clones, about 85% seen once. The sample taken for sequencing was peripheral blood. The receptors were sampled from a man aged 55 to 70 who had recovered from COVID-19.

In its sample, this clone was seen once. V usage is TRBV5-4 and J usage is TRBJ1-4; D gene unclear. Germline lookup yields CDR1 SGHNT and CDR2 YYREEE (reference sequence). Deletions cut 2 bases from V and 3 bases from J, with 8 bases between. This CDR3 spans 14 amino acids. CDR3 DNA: TGTGCCAGCAGCTTTGCAGGTCCTAATGAAAAACTGTTTTTT. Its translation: CASSFAGPNEKLFF.

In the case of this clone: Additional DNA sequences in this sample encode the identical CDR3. For the CDR3, the DNA is TGTGCCAGTACCGACAGGGGGCGCGGCGAGCAGTACTTC. Amino acid sequence: CASTDRGRGEQYF. The rearrangement links TRBV19 to TRBJ2-7; 10 bases agree with TRBD1. There are 13 residues in the CDR3. The V gene's germline CDR1 is LNHDA and CDR2 SQIVND (reference sequence). With 7 bases clipped from V and 6 bases from J, the junction kept 6 bases outside the gene matches.

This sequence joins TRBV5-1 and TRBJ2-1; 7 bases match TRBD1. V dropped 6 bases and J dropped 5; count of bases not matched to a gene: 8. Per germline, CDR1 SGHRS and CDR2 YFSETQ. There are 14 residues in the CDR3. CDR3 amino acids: CASTDGQANNEQFF. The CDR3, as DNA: TGCGCCAGCACTGATGGACAGGCCAACAATGAGCAGTTCTTC.

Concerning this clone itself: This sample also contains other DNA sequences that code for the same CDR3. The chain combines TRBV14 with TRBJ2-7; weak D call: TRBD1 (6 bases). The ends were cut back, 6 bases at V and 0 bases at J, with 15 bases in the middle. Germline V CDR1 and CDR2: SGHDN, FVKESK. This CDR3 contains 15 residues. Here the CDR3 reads CASSIPGQGSYEQYF. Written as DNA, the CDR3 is TGTGCCAGCAGTATTCCGGGACAAGGCTCCTACGAGCAGTACTTC.

The CDR3 spells CASSPTLLLAGEQETQYF. The CDR3 DNA reads TGTGCCAGCAGCCCAACCCTCTTACTAGCGGGGGAACAAGAGACCCAGTACTTC. This chain connects TRBV5-6 to TRBJ2-5; 11 nucleotides align to TRBD2. Germline V gene sequence: CDR1 SGHDT, CDR2 YYEEEE. The CDR3 has 18 amino acids. V shed 4 bases, J shed 2 bases, and the junction held 13 bases outside the gene matches.

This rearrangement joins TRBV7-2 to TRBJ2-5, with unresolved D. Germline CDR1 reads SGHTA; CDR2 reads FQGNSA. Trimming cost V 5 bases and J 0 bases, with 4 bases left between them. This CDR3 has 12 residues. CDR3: CASSQYQETQYF. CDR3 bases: TGTGCCAGCAGCCAGTACCAAGAGACCCAGTACTTC. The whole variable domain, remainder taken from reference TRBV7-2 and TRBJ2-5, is GAGVSQSPSNKVTEKGKDVELRCDPISGHTALYWYRQSLGQGLEFLIYFQGNSAPDKSGLPSDRFSAERTGGSVSTLTIQRTQQEDSAVYLCASSQYQETQYFGPGTRLLVL.

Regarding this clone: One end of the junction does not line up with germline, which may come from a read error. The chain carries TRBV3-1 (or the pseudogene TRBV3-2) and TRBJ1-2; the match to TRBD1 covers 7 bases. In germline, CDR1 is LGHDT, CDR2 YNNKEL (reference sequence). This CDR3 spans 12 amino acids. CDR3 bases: TGTGCCAGCAGCCAAGTTGGCGGGGACAGACATTTC. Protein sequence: CASSQVGGDRHF.

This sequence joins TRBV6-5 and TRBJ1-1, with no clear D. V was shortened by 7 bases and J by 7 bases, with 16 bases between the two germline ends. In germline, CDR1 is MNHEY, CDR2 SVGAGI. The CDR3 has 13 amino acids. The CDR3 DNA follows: TGTGCCAGCATTCTTGAGGGATCGGGTGAAGCTTTCTTT. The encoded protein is CASILEGSGEAFF.

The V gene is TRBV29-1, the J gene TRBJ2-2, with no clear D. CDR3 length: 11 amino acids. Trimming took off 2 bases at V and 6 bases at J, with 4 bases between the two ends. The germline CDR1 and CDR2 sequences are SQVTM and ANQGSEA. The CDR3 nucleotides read TGCAGCGTTGAAAGCCCCGGGGAGCTGTTTTTT. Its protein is CSVESPGELFF.

DNA of the CDR3: TGTGCCAGCTCACCAACATTGGGGACAGCCGACCTCCTCACCTTC. Translating it yields CASSPTLGTADLLTF. This chain links TRBV18 with TRBJ1-2, with 7 bases aligning to TRBD1. Germline V gives CDR1 KGHSH, CDR2 LQKENI. Trimming removed 2 bases from V and 13 bases from J; junction bases left unmatched: 16. The CDR3 has 15 residues.

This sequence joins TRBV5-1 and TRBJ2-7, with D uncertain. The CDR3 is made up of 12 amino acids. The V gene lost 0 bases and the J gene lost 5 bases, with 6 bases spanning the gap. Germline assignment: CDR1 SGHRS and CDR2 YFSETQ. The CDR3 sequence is CASSLALDEQYF. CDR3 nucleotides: TGCGCCAGCAGCTTGGCTCTCGACGAGCAGTACTTC.

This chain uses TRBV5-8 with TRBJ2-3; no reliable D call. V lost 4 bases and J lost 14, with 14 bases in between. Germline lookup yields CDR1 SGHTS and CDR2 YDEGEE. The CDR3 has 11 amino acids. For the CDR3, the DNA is TGTGCCAGCAGCCCCCAGATCCCCGCGTATTTT. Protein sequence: CASSPQIPAYF.

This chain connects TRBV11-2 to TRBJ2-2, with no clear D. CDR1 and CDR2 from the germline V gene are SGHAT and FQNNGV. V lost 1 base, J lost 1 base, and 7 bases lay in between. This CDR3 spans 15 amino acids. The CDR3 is CASSLGQVNTGELFF. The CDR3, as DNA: TGTGCCAGCAGCTTAGGGCAGGTGAACACCGGGGAGCTGTTTTTT.

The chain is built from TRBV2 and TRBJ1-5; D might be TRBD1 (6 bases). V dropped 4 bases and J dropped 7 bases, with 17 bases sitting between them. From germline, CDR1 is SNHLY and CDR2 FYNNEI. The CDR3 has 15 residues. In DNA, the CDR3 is TGTGCCAGCAGTGCTGGGGGGGCGGTGCGGCAGCCCCAGCATTTT. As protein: CASSAGGAVRQPQHF.

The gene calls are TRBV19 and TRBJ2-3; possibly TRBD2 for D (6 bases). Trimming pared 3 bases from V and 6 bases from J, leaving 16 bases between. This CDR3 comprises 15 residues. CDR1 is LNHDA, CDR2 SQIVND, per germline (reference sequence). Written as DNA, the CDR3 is TGTGCCAGTAGTATGGGGGGAATGGGCGCTGATACGCAGTATTTT. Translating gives CASSMGGMGADTQYF.

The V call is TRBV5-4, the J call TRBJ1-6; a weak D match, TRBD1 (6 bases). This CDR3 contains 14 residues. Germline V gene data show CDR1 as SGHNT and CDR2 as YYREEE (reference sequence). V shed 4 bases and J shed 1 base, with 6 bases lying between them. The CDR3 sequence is CASSGQSYNSPLHF. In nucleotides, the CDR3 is TGTGCCAGCAGCGGACAGTCCTATAATTCACCCCTCCACTTT.

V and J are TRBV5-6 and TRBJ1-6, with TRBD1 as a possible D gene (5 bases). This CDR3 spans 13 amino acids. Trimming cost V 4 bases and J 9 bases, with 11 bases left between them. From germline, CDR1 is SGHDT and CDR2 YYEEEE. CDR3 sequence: CASSPARGSPLHF. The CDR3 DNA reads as TGTGCCAGCAGCCCGGCAAGGGGTTCACCCCTCCACTTT.

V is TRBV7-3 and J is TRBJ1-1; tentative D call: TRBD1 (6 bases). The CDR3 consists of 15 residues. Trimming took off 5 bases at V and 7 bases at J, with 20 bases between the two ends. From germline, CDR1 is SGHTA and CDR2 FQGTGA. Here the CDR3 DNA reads TGTGCCAGCAGCGAAGACGGGACATTCCCTATTGAAGCTTTCTTT. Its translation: CASSEDGTFPIEAFF.

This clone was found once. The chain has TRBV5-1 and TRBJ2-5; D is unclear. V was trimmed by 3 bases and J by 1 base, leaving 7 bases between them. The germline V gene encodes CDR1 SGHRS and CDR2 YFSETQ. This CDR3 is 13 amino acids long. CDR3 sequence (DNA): TGCGCCAGCAGCTCCCCAGGCCAAGAGACCCAGTACTTC. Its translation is CASSSPGQETQYF.

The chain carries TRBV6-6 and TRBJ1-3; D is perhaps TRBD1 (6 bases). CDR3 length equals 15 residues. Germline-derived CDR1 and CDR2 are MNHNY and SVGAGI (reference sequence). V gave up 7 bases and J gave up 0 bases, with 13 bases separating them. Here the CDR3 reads CASIDRISSGNTIYF. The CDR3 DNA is TGTGCCAGCATCGACAGGATATCCTCTGGAAACACCATATATTTT.

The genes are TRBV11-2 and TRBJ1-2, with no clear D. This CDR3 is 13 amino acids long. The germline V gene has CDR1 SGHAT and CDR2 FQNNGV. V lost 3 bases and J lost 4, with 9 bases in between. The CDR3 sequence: CASSFRGFYGYTF. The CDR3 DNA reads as TGTGCCAGCAGCTTTCGGGGATTCTATGGCTACACCTTC.

The CDR3 nucleotides read TGTGCCAGCAGCCAAAGGGGGCCTGGAGGAAATGAGCAGTTCTTC. Its protein is CASSQRGPGGNEQFF. The chain couples TRBV3-1 (or the pseudogene TRBV3-2) to TRBJ2-1; 7 nucleotides align to TRBD1. J gave up 7 bases and V 2 bases, and 8 bases lay outside the gene matches. Germline CDR1 LGHDT, CDR2 YNNKEL (reference sequence). CDR3 length: 15 residues.

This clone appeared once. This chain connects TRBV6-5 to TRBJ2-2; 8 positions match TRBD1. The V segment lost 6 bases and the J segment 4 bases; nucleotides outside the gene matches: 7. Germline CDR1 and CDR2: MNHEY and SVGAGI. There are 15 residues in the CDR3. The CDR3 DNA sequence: TGTGCCAGCAGCATTCAAACAGGGGGCACCGGGGAGCTGTTTTTT. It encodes CASSIQTGGTGELFF.

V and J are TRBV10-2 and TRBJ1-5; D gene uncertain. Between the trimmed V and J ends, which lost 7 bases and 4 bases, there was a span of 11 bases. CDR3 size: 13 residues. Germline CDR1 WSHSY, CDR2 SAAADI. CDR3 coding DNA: TGCGCCAGCAAAGGACGGGGTAATCAGCCCCAGCATTTT. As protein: CASKGRGNQPQHF.

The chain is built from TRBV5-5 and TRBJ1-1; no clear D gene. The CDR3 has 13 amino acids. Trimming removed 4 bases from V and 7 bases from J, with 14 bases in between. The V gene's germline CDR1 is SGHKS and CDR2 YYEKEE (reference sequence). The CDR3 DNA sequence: TGTGCCAGCAGCGAGGGAGGAAGAAATGAAGCTTTCTTT. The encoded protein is CASSEGGRNEAFF.

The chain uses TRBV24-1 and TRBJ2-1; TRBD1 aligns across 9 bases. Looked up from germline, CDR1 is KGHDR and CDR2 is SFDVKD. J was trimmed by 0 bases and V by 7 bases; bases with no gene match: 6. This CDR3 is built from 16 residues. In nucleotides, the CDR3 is TGTGCCACCAGAGACGGGACAGGGAGCTCCTACAATGAGCAGTTCTTC. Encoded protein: CATRDGTGSSYNEQFF.

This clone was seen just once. This CDR3 is CASSHTLAGERETQYF. The CDR3 bases are TGTGCCAGCAGCCACACCTTAGCGGGGGAAAGGGAGACCCAGTACTTC. This chain links TRBV3-1 (or the pseudogene TRBV3-2) with TRBJ2-5; 9 nucleotides agree with TRBD2. The germline V gene encodes CDR1 LGHDT and CDR2 YNNKEL (reference sequence). The CDR3 length is 16 residues. Trimming cost V 3 bases and J 5 bases; bases outside gene matches: 10.

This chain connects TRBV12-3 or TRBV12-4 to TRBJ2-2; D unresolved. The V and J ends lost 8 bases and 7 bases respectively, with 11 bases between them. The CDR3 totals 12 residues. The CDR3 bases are TGTGCCAGCCCCCCGCCCGGCGGGGAGCTGTTTTTT. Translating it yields CASPPPGGELFF.

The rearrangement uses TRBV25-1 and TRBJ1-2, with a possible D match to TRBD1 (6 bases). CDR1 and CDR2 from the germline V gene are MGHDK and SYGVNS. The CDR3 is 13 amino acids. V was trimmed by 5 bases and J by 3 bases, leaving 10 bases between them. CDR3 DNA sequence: TGTGCCAGCAGTAGTAGGGGGTACTATGGCTACACCTTC. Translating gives CASSSRGYYGYTF.